A single sample gave rise to the 8 T cell receptor beta chains below, sequenced in a study of OX40 agonist ivuxolimab in advanced cancers. Here immunoSEQ multiplex PCR was the method, and the copy in TCRdb shows in-frame clones only, minus some. The sample lists some 45,000 clones, 86% occurring once. Sequencing used CD4+ or CD8+ T cells sorted from blood, obtained in a trial of the OX40 agonist ivuxolimab. These receptor sequences come from an adult with an advanced solid tumor such as melanoma, head and neck, liver or kidney cancer.

The genes are TRBV7-3 and TRBJ2-2; 7 nucleotides match TRBD1. This CDR3 has 16 amino acids. V lost 4 bases to trimming and J lost 4 bases; unmatched junction nucleotides: 9. The germline V gene has CDR1 SGHTA and CDR2 FQGTGA. Written as DNA, the CDR3 is TGTGCCAGCAGCTCCGGGACAGACGAGGTCACCGGGGAGCTGTTTTTT. Translating gives CASSSGTDEVTGELFF.

This clone was detected only a few times. The chain employs TRBV11-2 and TRBJ2-7; D call uncertain. The CDR3 length is 12 residues. The germline CDR1 and CDR2 sequences are SGHAT and FQNNGV. Deletions cut 6 bases from V and 4 bases from J, with 10 bases between. CDR3 DNA: TGTGCCAGCAGGGAGACATATTACGAGCAGTACTTC. Translated, it gives CASRETYYEQYF.

This clone was counted a few times. V is TRBV4-2 and J is TRBJ1-5; 8 nucleotides match TRBD1. This CDR3 comprises 16 residues. Germline V gene sequence: CDR1 LGHNA, CDR2 YNFKEQ. Losses at the gene ends were 2 bases for V and 7 bases for J; bases not matched to a gene: 10. The CDR3 loop reads CASSQYPGQGGQPQHF. The CDR3 nucleotides read TGTGCCAGCAGCCAATATCCTGGACAGGGAGGGCAGCCCCAGCATTTT.

A single count supports this clone. This chain links TRBV11-2 with TRBJ1-2, with D maybe TRBD1 (5 bases). V shed 5 bases and J shed 8 bases, with 18 bases lying between them. This CDR3 has 14 amino acids. Germline lookup yields CDR1 SGHAT and CDR2 FQNNGV. The CDR3: CASSPGWGSRGYTF. In nucleotides, the CDR3 is TGTGCCAGCAGCCCGGGGTGGGGGTCTCGGGGCTACACCTTC.

CDR3 amino acids: CASSQARQAYEQYF. The CDR3 DNA sequence: TGTGCCAGCAGCCAAGCGCGACAGGCCTACGAGCAGTACTTC. V is TRBV14 and J is TRBJ2-7; a weak D match, TRBD1 (6 bases). Looked up from germline, CDR1 is SGHDN and CDR2 is FVKESK. This CDR3 has 14 residues. V was pared by 1 base and J by 2 bases, with 9 bases between.

This chain joins TRBV4-1 and TRBJ1-4; D not resolved. Between the trimmed V and J ends, which lost 0 bases and 11 bases, there was a span of 16 bases. There are 15 residues in the CDR3. Looked up from germline, CDR1 is MGHRA and CDR2 is YSYEKL. In DNA form, the CDR3 reads TGCGCCAGCAGCCAAGAGAGCGCCTCCATTGATAAACTGTTTTTT. It is translated as CASSQESASIDKLFF.

The rearrangement joins TRBV2 to TRBJ2-7; 9 bases fit TRBD2. The CDR3 spans 15 residues. Germline V gene sequence: CDR1 SNHLY, CDR2 FYNNEI. J lost 2 bases, V lost 3 bases, and 5 bases had no gene match. The CDR3 nucleotides are TGTGCCAGCAGTGACCCGACTAGCGGCACCTACGAGCAGTACTTC. Amino acids: CASSDPTSGTYEQYF. Full variable domain (remainder filled in from reference TRBV2 and TRBJ2-7): EPEVTQTPSHQVTQMGQEVILRCVPISNHLYFYWYRQILGQKVEFLVSFYNNEISEKSEIFDDQFSVERPDGSNFTLKIRSTKLEDSAMYFCASSDPTSGTYEQYFGPGTRLTVT.

The chain combines TRBV9 with TRBJ2-1, with TRBD2 matching 8 bases. The CDR3 length is 16 residues. The ends lost 2 bases at V and 9 bases at J; junction bases unmatched: 13. In germline, CDR1 is SGDLS, CDR2 YYNGEE. CDR3 sequence: CASSVTGTSLMGEQFF. In DNA form, the CDR3 reads TGTGCCAGCAGCGTGACCGGGACTAGTCTTATGGGTGAGCAGTTCTTC.